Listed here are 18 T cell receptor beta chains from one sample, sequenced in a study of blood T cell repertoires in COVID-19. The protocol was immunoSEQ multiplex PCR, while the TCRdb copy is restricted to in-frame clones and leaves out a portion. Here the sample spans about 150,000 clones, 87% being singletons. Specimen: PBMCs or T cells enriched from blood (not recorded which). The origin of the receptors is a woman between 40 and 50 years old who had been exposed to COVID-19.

The CDR3 DNA follows: TGTGCCAGTAGTCCCATGGACAGGGCGAACACTGAAGCTTTCTTT. Its translation is CASSPMDRANTEAFF. The chain carries TRBV19 and TRBJ1-1, with 8 bases that match TRBD1. The CDR3 covers 15 residues. The J segment lost 1 base and the V segment lost 5 bases, leaving 6 bases of the junction unmatched. The germline V gene has CDR1 LNHDA and CDR2 SQIVND (reference sequence). Full variable domain (missing parts from reference TRBV19 and TRBJ1-1): DGGITQSPKYLFRKEGQNVTLSCEQNLNHDAMYWYRQDPGQGLRLIYYSQIVNDFQKGDIAEGYSVSREKKESFPLTVTSAQKNPTAFYLCASSPMDRANTEAFFGQGTRLTVV.

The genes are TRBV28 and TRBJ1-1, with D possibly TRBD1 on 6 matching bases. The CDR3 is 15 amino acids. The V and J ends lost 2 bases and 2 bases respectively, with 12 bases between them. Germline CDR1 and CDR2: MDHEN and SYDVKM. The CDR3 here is CASSLRGTFNTEAFF. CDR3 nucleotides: TGTGCCAGCAGTTTAAGGGGGACCTTCAACACTGAAGCTTTCTTT.

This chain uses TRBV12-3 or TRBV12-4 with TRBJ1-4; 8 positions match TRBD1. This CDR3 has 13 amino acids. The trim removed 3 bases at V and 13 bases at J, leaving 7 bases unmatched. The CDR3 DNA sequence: TGTGCCAGCAGTTTTTCGTGGGACAGGAGACTGTTTTTT. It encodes CASSFSWDRRLFF.

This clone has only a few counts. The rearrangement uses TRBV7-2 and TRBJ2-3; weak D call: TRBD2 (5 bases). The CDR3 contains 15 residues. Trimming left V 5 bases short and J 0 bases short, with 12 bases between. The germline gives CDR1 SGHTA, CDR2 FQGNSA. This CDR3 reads CASSPDYLSTDTQYF. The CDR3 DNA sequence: TGTGCCAGCAGCCCAGACTATCTCAGCACAGATACGCAGTATTTT.

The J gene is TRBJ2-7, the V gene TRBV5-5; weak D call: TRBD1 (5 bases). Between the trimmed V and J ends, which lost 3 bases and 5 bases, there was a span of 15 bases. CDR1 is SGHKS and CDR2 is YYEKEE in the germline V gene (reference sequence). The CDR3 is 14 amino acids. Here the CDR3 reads CASSSTVLGNEQYF. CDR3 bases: TGTGCCAGCAGCTCGACAGTCCTAGGGAACGAGCAGTACTTC.

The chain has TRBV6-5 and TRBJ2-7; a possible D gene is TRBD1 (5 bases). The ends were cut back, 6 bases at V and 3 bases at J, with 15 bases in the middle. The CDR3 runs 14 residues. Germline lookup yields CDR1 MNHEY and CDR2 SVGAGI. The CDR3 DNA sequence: TGTGCCAGCAGCCCGATGCTGGACAACTACGAGCAGTACTTC. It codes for CASSPMLDNYEQYF.

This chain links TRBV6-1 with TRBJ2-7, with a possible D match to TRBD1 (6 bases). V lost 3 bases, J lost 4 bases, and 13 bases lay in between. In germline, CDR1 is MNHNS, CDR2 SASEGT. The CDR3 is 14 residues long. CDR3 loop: CASSDRGGWYEQYF. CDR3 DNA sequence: TGTGCCAGCAGTGACAGGGGTGGTTGGTACGAGCAGTACTTC.

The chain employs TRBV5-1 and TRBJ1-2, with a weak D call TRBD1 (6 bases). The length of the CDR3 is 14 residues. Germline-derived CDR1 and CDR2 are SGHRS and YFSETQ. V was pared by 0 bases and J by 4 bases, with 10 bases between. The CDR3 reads CASSLEGTPYGYTF. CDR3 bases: TGCGCCAGCAGCTTGGAAGGGACACCCTATGGCTACACCTTC.

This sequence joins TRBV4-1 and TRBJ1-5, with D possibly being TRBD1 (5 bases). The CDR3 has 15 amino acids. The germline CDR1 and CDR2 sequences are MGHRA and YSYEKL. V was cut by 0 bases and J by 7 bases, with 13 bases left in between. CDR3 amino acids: CASSQDPPGRQPQHF. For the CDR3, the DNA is TGCGCCAGCAGCCAAGATCCCCCAGGGCGCCAGCCCCAGCATTTT.

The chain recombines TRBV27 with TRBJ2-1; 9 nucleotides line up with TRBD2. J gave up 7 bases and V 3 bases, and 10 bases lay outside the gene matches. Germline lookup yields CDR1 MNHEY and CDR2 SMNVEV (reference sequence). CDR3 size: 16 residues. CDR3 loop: CASSFPRLAVLNEQFF. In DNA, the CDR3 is TGTGCCAGCAGTTTTCCTCGACTAGCGGTTCTAAATGAGCAGTTCTTC.

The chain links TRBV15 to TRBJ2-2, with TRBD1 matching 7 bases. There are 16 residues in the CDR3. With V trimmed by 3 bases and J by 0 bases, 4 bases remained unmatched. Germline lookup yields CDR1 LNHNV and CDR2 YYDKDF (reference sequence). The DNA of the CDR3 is TGTGCCACCAGCAGGGGACAGTACGCGAACACCGGGGAGCTGTTTTTT. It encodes CATSRGQYANTGELFF. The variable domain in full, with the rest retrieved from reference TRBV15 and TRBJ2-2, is DAMVIQNPRYQVTQFGKPVTLSCSQTLNHNVMYWYQQKSSQAPKLLFHYYDKDFNNEADTPDNFQSRRPNTSFCFLDIRSPGLGDTAMYLCATSRGQYANTGELFFGEGSRLTVL.

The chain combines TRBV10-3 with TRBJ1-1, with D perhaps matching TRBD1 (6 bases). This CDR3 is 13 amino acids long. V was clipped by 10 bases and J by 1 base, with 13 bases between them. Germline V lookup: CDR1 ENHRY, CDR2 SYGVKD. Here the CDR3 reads CATLTGPNTEAFF. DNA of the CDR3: TGTGCCACCTTAACAGGGCCGAACACTGAAGCTTTCTTT.

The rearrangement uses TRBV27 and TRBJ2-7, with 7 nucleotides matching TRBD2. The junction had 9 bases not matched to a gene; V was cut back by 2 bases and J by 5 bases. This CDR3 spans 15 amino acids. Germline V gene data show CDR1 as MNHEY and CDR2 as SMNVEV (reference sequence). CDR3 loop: CASSLSGGSIHEQYF. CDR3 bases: TGTGCCAGCAGTTTAAGTGGCGGGAGTATCCACGAGCAGTACTTC.

The CDR3 sequence is CASRPGNGNTIYF. The CDR3 DNA sequence: TGTGCCAGCAGGCCGGGAAACGGAAACACCATATATTTT. The rearrangement links TRBV12-3 or TRBV12-4 to TRBJ1-3; unclear D gene. Trimming stripped 6 bases from V and 4 bases from J, with 10 bases between. CDR3 length: 13 amino acids.

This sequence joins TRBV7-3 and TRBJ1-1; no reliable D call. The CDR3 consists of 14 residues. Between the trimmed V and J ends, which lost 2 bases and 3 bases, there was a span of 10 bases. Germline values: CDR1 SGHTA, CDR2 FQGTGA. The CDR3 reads CASSLSARDTEAFF. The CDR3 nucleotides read TGTGCCAGCAGCTTATCTGCGAGGGACACTGAAGCTTTCTTT.

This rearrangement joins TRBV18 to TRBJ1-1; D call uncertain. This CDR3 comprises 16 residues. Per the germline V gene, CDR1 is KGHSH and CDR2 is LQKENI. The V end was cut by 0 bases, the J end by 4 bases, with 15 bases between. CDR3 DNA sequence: TGTGCCAGCTCACCACCAGGCTACCGGAGCGGCACTGAAGCTTTCTTT. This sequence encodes CASSPPGYRSGTEAFF.

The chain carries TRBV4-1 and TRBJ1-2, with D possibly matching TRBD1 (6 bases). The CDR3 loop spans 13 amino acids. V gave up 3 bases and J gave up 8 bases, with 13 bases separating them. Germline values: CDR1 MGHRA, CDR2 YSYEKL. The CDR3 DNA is TGCGCCAGCAGCCAGCCCAAGGGGGTGGGCTACACCTTC. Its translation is CASSQPKGVGYTF.

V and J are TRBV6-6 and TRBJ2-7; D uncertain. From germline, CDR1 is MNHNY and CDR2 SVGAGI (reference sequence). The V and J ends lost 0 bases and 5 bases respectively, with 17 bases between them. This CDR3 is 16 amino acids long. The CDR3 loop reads CASSYSRGTIRDEQYF. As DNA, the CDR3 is TGTGCCAGCAGTTACTCCCGCGGCACTATCCGCGACGAGCAGTACTTC.